A selection of T cell receptor beta chains follows, all from one sample in a study of CD8 T cells in Susac syndrome. TCRdb passed the immunoSEQ multiplex PCR reads through MiXCR, listing each CDR3 protein once. Of fewer than 150,000 distinct CDR3 sequences listed, 90% to 95% are singletons. The sample consisted of CD8+ T cells from PBMCs. All receptors come from a human donor in good health. CDR3s include the opening cysteine and the closing phenylalanine or tryptophan.

TRBV9,CASSVAYGSEAFF
TRBV7-9,CASSLEVTDYGYTF
TRBV13,CASSLWSRDRGDEQYF
TRBV30,CAWSLDGELFF
TRBV29-1,CSVNYREGTEAFF
TRBV5-4,CASAAGAGSYEQYF
TRBV7-2,CASSLFLGQDYEQYF
TRBV9,CASSVGQGDEQYF
TRBV9,CASSVMSGRRAYNEQFF
TRBV9,CASSTRDTGELFF
TRBV4-1,CASSLVQGPSSYNEQFF
TRBV3-1,CASSQDLRSRRRKGYTF
TRBV27,CASSLVADRGPYGYTF
TRBV29-1,CSAGTSGTGELFF
TRBV27,CASSPPGQGAYGYTF
TRBV7-9,CASSGRLGYEQYF
TRBV18,CASSPVVAGIYNEQFF
TRBV9,CASSGLFF
TRBV15,CATGPRAGYEKLFF
TRBV30,CAWAQNTEAFF
TRBV27,CASSSGTGPYEQYF
TRBV29-1,CSVEHAGKDNEQFF
TRBV15,CATSRDLTAWAWQYF
TRBV27,CASSLSGYPGTSGSFSYNEQFF
TRBV7-2,CASSLPGGVTEAFF
TRBV6-6,CASSFQGAGQPQHF
TRBV7-9,CASSGRQGIRNTGELFF
TRBV29-1,CSVGNRDRASSGANVLTF
TRBV29-1,CSVEVPGRGYEQYF
TRBV30,CAWSLLEGHNYGYTF
TRBV27,CASRFSAGSYEQYF
TRBV7-3,CASSTDRDGDTQYF
TRBV20-1,CSPNPGQTSSYEQYF
TRBV29-1,CSVQGQGNTIYF
TRBV28,CASSLLGTGYNEQFF
TRBV4-3,CASSQVVPAGDNEQFF
TRBV9,CASSPGLTETQYF
TRBV12-3/TRBV12-4,CASSSAYEQYF
TRBV12-3/TRBV12-4,CASSTVTYEQYF
TRBV9,CASSVDGETQYF
TRBV20-1,CSARDRAGEYNEQFF
TRBV7-8,CASSSIGQSSYEQYF
TRBV29-1,CSVEEGTSPYEQYF
TRBV4-2,CASSQGREAPPEYF
TRBV20-1,CSAPDSREPYNEQFF
TRBV28,CASSPPDRGAYEQYF
TRBV27,CASSSLMTGGLGGELFF
TRBV9,CASSSGGGRVTDTQYF
TRBV7-2,CASSLAGTLQFF
TRBV6-5,CASSYYGLASTDTQYF